These 13 T cell receptor beta chains share one sample of origin, sequenced in a study of cytomegalovirus exposure and HLA in healthy donors. PCR amplification relied on 60 Vbeta primers (plus 13 Jbeta primers). Measured with immunoSEQ multiplex PCR; TCRdb has only the in-frame clones, and not every one. The sample yields under 200,000 clones, approximately 78% seen once. The sample was PBMCs. The receptors here all came from a woman aged 40 to 50 in good health and CMV-seronegative.

The DNA of the CDR3 is TGCGCCAGCAGAATCAACACAGGGGGGGGCAATCAGCCCCAGCATTTT. It yields the protein CASRINTGGGNQPQHF. The V call is TRBV4-1, the J call TRBJ1-5; 8 nucleotides match TRBD1. J gave up 2 bases and V 6 bases, and 9 bases lay outside the gene matches. The CDR3 is made up of 16 amino acids. The V gene's germline CDR1 is MGHRA and CDR2 YSYEKL.

This clone was observed once. The chain carries TRBV27 and TRBJ1-1; TRBD1 is a possible D gene (6 bases). V was clipped by 3 bases and J by 5 bases, with 13 bases between them. The CDR3 loop spans 14 amino acids. CDR1 and CDR2 from the germline V gene are MNHEY and SMNVEV (reference sequence). CDR3 DNA sequence: TGTGCCAGCAGTTTTACAGGGAGAAGAACTGAAGCTTTCTTT. Translated, it gives CASSFTGRRTEAFF.

This clone has more than one count but fewer than ten. The chain employs TRBV19 and TRBJ1-5; TRBD1 might be the D (6 bases). The germline V gene has CDR1 LNHDA and CDR2 SQIVND (reference sequence). V lost 5 bases, J lost 3 bases, and 14 bases lay in between. There are 15 residues in the CDR3. The CDR3 coding sequence is TGTGCCAGTAGTCCCCTCACAGGGTTCAATCAGCCCCAGCATTTT. This gives the protein CASSPLTGFNQPQHF.

The chain combines TRBV19 with TRBJ2-7, with 11 bases fitting TRBD1. Per the germline V gene, CDR1 is LNHDA and CDR2 is SQIVND (reference sequence). This CDR3 has 14 amino acids. With 3 bases clipped from V and 4 bases from J, the junction kept 2 bases outside the gene matches. The CDR3 coding sequence is TGTGCCAGTAGTATGGACAGGGGGCGGTACGAGCAGTACTTC. Encoded protein: CASSMDRGRYEQYF.

The V call is TRBV5-4, the J call TRBJ2-5, with 7 bases that match TRBD1. The V and J ends lost 6 bases and 3 bases, in that order; junction bases with no gene match: 11. CDR1 and CDR2 (germline): SGHNT, YYREEE (reference sequence). The CDR3 is 15 residues long. CDR3 amino acids: CASNRQGRGEETQYF. CDR3 nucleotides: TGTGCCAGCAACCGACAGGGCCGGGGAGAAGAGACCCAGTACTTC.

The chain uses TRBV15 and TRBJ2-1; possibly TRBD2 for D (6 bases). Germline CDR1 LNHNV, CDR2 YYDKDF (reference sequence). V lost 0 bases to trimming and J lost 3 bases, with 12 bases between them. CDR3 size: 16 residues. Written as DNA, the CDR3 is TGTGCCACCAGCAGAGATCCGGGGACTTTCTACAATGAGCAGTTCTTC. It translates to CATSRDPGTFYNEQFF.

This CDR3 reads CASSQGGGRGLRIEAFF. The DNA for the CDR3 is TGCGCCAGCAGCCAAGGGGGGGGTAGGGGCTTGAGGATTGAAGCTTTCTTT. This chain connects TRBV4-1 to TRBJ1-1; tentatively, D is TRBD1 (5 bases). V lost 1 base, J lost 7 bases, and 22 bases lay in between. Germline loops: CDR1 MGHRA, CDR2 YSYEKL. This CDR3 contains 17 residues.

This clone was picked up one time. The chain couples TRBV2 to TRBJ2-2, with 11 bases identical to TRBD2. Trimming removed 11 bases from V and 2 bases from J; junction bases left unmatched: 13. Per germline, CDR1 SNHLY and CDR2 FYNNEI. The CDR3 runs 17 residues. The CDR3 sequence: CARLGLAGGSNTGELFF. The CDR3 region has the DNA TGTGCCCGCCTCGGGCTAGCGGGGGGATCAAACACCGGGGAGCTGTTTTTT.

The chain couples TRBV11-2 to TRBJ1-3; D gene uncertain. The V gene's germline CDR1 is SGHAT and CDR2 FQNNGV. V was pared by 8 bases and J by 0 bases, with 11 bases between. CDR3 size: 14 residues. CDR3: CASGLRGSGNTIYF. The CDR3 bases are TGTGCCAGCGGCCTACGGGGCTCTGGAAACACCATATATTTT. Full variable domain (remainder filled in from reference TRBV11-2 and TRBJ1-3): EAGVAQSPRYKIIEKRQSVAFWCNPISGHATLYWYQQILGQGPKLLIQFQNNGVVDDSQLPKDRFSAERLKGVDSTLKIQPAKLEDSAVYLCASGLRGSGNTIYFGEGSWLTVV.

V gene TRBV2 combines with J gene TRBJ1-1; no reliable D call. Trimming stripped 4 bases from V and 4 bases from J, with 16 bases between. The germline V gene encodes CDR1 SNHLY and CDR2 FYNNEI. The CDR3 is 15 amino acids. Here the CDR3 DNA reads TGTGCCAGCAGTGCTTACTCCGGGATCGGCACTGAAGCTTTCTTT. Translation gives CASSAYSGIGTEAFF. Using reference TRBV2 and TRBJ1-1 for the parts outside the CDR3, the full variable domain is EPEVTQTPSHQVTQMGQEVILRCVPISNHLYFYWYRQILGQKVEFLVSFYNNEISEKSEIFDDQFSVERPDGSNFTLKIRSTKLEDSAMYFCASSAYSGIGTEAFFGQGTRLTVV.

The V and J genes are TRBV5-8 and TRBJ1-2; D is undetermined. Trimming took off 2 bases at V and 0 bases at J, with 2 bases between the two ends. This CDR3 comprises 12 residues. Germline assignment: CDR1 SGHTS and CDR2 YDEGEE. This CDR3 reads CASSFSNYGYTF. The CDR3 coding sequence is TGTGCCAGCAGCTTCTCTAACTATGGCTACACCTTC.

The table lists this clone with a count of one. The rearrangement uses TRBV7-2 and TRBJ1-5; D possibly corresponds to TRBD1 (5 bases). Germline CDR1 SGHTA, CDR2 FQGNSA. The CDR3 loop spans 16 amino acids. Trimming left V 4 bases short and J 0 bases short, with 13 bases between. CDR3 sequence reads: CASSYSPRASNQPQHF. Written as DNA, the CDR3 is TGTGCCAGCAGCTATTCCCCCAGGGCTAGCAATCAGCCCCAGCATTTT. The whole variable domain, filled in from reference TRBV7-2 and TRBJ1-5, reads GAGVSQSPSNKVTEKGKDVELRCDPISGHTALYWYRQSLGQGLEFLIYFQGNSAPDKSGLPSDRFSAERTGGSVSTLTIQRTQQEDSAVYLCASSYSPRASNQPQHFGDGTRLSIL.

The rearrangement joins TRBV7-9 to TRBJ1-6, with TRBD1 as a possible D gene (6 bases). V lost 6 bases and J 0 bases, leaving 12 bases between the germline ends. Germline values: CDR1 SEHNR, CDR2 FQNEAQ (reference sequence). CDR3 length equals 16 residues. CDR3 bases: TGTGCCAGCAGTCCTCAGGGGTTCTCCTATAATTCACCCCTCCACTTT. It encodes CASSPQGFSYNSPLHF. The whole variable domain, remainder taken from reference TRBV7-9 and TRBJ1-6, is DTGVSQNPRHKITKRGQNVTFRCDPISEHNRLYWYRQTLGQGPEFLTYFQNEAQLEKSRLLSDRFSAERPKGSFSTLEIQRTEQGDSAMYLCASSPQGFSYNSPLHFGNGTRLTVT.